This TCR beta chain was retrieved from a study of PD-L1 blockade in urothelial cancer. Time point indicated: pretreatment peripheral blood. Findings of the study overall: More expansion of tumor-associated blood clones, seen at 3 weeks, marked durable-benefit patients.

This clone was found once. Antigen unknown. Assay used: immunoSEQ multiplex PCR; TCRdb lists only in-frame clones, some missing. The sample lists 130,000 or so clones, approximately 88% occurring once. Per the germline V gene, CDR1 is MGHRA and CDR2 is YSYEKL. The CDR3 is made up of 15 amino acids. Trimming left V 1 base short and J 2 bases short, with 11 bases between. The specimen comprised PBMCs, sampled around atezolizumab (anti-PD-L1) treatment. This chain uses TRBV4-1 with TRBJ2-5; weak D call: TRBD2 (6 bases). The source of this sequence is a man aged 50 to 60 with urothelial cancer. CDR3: CASSQGGGVQETQYF. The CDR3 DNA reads TGCGCCAGCAGCCAAGGGGGCGGGGTTCAAGAGACCCAGTACTTC.